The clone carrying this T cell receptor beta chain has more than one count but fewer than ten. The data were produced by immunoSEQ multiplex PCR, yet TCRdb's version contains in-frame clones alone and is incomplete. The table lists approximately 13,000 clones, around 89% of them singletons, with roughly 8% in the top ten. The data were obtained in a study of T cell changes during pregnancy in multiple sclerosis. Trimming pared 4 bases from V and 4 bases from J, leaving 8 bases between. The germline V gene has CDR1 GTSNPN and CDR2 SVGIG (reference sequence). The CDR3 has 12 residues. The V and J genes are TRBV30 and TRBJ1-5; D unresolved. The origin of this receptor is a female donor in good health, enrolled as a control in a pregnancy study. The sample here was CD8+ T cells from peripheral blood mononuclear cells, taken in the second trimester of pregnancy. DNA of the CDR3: TGTGCCTGGACTAAACTGAATCAGCCCCAGCATTTT. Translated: CAWTKLNQPQHF.